Below, 10 T cell receptor beta chains from the same sample are listed, as sequenced in a study of Ad26.COV2.S vaccination and SARS-CoV-2 variants. Treatment here: roughly 20 received Ad26.COV2.S at low or high dose, single or two shots; about 5 received placebo; per-sample allocation not given. Sampling happened 63 days after the first vaccine or placebo injection. Assay used: immunoSEQ multiplex PCR; TCRdb lists only in-frame clones, some missing. The sample holds around 320,000 clones, around four fifths seen once. Material: peripheral blood, obtained in a trial of Ad26.COV2.S vaccine versus placebo. The receptor set was obtained from a person between 18 and 59 years old who received the Ad26.COV2.S COVID-19 vaccine or a placebo.

The chain carries TRBV7-2 and TRBJ2-3; 9 positions agree with TRBD2. CDR3 length: 16 amino acids. J gave up 5 bases and V 5 bases, and 11 bases lay outside the gene matches. The germline V gene encodes CDR1 SGHTA and CDR2 FQGNSA. CDR3 sequence reads: CASSMGGAGGGDTQYF. Here the CDR3 DNA reads TGTGCCAGCAGCATGGGCGGAGCGGGGGGAGGAGATACGCAGTATTTT.

The V call is TRBV19, the J call TRBJ2-1, with 10 bases identical to TRBD2. The CDR3 is 18 residues long. Per the germline V gene, CDR1 is LNHDA and CDR2 is SQIVND (reference sequence). Unmatched junction bases numbered 9, after V lost 4 bases and J lost 0 bases. The CDR3 region is CASSNTRAGGISYNEQFF. The CDR3 DNA sequence: TGTGCCAGTAGTAACACCCGAGCGGGGGGGATCTCCTACAATGAGCAGTTCTTC.

The rearrangement uses TRBV6-2 or TRBV6-3 and TRBJ1-1; D unresolved. Germline CDR1 MNHEY, CDR2 SVGEGT. Trimming stripped 0 bases from V and 1 base from J, with 9 bases between. The CDR3 loop spans 15 amino acids. The CDR3: CASSYSGRANTEAFF. In nucleotides, the CDR3 is TGTGCCAGCAGTTACTCAGGGAGAGCGAACACTGAAGCTTTCTTT.

The V and J genes are TRBV19 and TRBJ1-1; D is unclear. V gave up 5 bases and J gave up 1 base, with 14 bases separating them. The CDR3 is 15 residues long. Germline V gene sequence: CDR1 LNHDA, CDR2 SQIVND (reference sequence). As DNA, the CDR3 is TGTGCCAGTAGTTTGGACGGTAGGAGGAACACTGAAGCTTTCTTT. It specifies CASSLDGRRNTEAFF.

The chain combines TRBV7-3 with TRBJ2-3, with 11 bases identical to TRBD2. There are 17 residues in the CDR3. Trimming took 0 bases from V and 5 from J; bases not matched to a gene: 7. Germline values: CDR1 SGHTA, CDR2 FQGTGA. The CDR3 region is CASSLTGSGGALDTQYF. The CDR3 DNA follows: TGTGCCAGCAGCTTAACGGGTAGCGGGGGGGCCTTAGATACGCAGTATTTT.

This clone was seen a single time. This chain connects TRBV6-5 to TRBJ1-1; D remains ambiguous. The CDR3 extends over 15 amino acids. V gave up 0 bases and J gave up 3 bases, with 11 bases separating them. In germline, CDR1 is MNHEY, CDR2 SVGAGI. This CDR3 is CASSYSPKGYTEAFF. The CDR3 nucleotides read TGTGCCAGCAGTTACTCCCCGAAGGGATACACTGAAGCTTTCTTT.

The chain couples TRBV6-5 to TRBJ1-3, with D unresolved. Germline-derived CDR1 and CDR2 are MNHEY and SVGAGI. V gave up 7 bases and J gave up 4 bases, with 11 bases separating them. This CDR3 is 13 amino acids long. The CDR3 is CASKTEIGNTIYF. CDR3 nucleotides: TGTGCCAGCAAGACGGAGATAGGAAACACCATATATTTT.

The CDR3 is CASKNHGGTEAFF. Here the CDR3 DNA reads TGTGCCAGCAAAAACCATGGGGGCACTGAAGCTTTCTTT. The chain links TRBV28 to TRBJ1-1, with D possibly TRBD1 on 5 matching bases. V shed 7 bases and J shed 4 bases, with 13 bases lying between them. The CDR3 sequence is 13 residues long. Looked up from germline, CDR1 is MDHEN and CDR2 is SYDVKM.

The V call is TRBV7-3, the J call TRBJ2-2; D is ambiguous. The CDR3 extends over 13 amino acids. V was trimmed by 3 bases and J by 6 bases, leaving 8 bases between them. Germline CDR1 is SGHTA and CDR2 is FQGTGA. CDR3 nucleotide sequence: TGTGCCAGCAGCTTTGGGTTTTCCGGGGAGCTGTTTTTT. This translates into CASSFGFSGELFF.

Note on this clone: At one of its ends the junction is not consistent with the germline gene, which may arise from a read error. The chain has TRBV2 and TRBJ2-5; 9 bases match TRBD1. This CDR3 region has 14 residues. Germline V gives CDR1 SNHLY, CDR2 FYNNEI. The CDR3 DNA reads as TGTGCCAGCAATGAACAGGGGGCGGGCGAGACCCAGTACTTC. As protein: CASNEQGAGETQYF.